This paragraph reports one T cell receptor beta chain. The antigen remains undetermined. Blood sampling was done at baseline, cycle 4 day 1, and cycle 7 day 1. The CDR3 extends over 16 amino acids. V shed 3 bases and J shed 4 bases, with 16 bases lying between them. The germline V gene has CDR1 KGHSH and CDR2 LQKENI. This entry comes from a study of OX40 agonist ivuxolimab in advanced cancers. Study context: People in dose escalation had one of these cancers: hepatocellular carcinoma, melanoma, renal cell or head and neck cancer. Three partial responders included one hepatocellular carcinoma patient and two cutaneous melanoma patients. General study results and limits: Among T cells, CD8+ cells averaged more expanded clones than CD4+ cells.

Profiled with immunoSEQ multiplex PCR; TCRdb holds only in-frame clones, not every one. Of 70,000 or so clones in the sample, about 88% were seen once. This specimen was CD4+ or CD8+ T cells sorted from blood, taken in a trial of the OX40 agonist ivuxolimab. The J gene is TRBJ1-3, the V gene TRBV18; D uncertain. The TCR comes from an adult with an advanced solid tumor such as melanoma, head and neck, liver or kidney cancer. The CDR3 nucleotides read TGTGCCAGCTCACCCGACATGTCAATGGGAGGAAACACCATATATTTT. As protein: CASSPDMSMGGNTIYF.